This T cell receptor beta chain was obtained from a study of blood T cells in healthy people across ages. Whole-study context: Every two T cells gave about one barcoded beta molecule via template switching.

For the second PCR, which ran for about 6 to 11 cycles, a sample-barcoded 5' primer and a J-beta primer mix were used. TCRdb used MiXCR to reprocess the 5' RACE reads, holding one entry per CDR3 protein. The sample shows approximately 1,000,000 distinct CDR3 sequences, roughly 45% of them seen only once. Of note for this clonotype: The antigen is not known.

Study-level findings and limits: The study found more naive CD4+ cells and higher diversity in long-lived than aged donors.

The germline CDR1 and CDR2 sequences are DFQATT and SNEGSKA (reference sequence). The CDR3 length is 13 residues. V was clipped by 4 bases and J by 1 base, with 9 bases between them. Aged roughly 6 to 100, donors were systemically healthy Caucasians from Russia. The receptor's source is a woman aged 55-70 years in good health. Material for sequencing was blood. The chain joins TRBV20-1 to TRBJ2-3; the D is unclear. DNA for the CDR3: TGCAGTGCTAAATGGCAGGGCACAGATACGCAGTATTTT. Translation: CSAKWQGTDTQYF.